The clone carrying this TCR beta chain has just one count. Antigen unknown. This entry comes from a study of blood T cells in healthy people across ages. Study-level results: Among long-lived donors, naive CD4+ cells were more numerous and diversity higher than in aged donors. Without sorted subsets, naive and antigen-experienced compartments could not be conclusively compared.

This CDR3 is 15 amino acids long. Per the germline V gene, CDR1 is SGHAT and CDR2 is FQNNGV. Samples had at least 7 million PBMCs isolated from them. Through a sample-barcoded 5' primer and a J-beta primer mix, a second PCR was run for about 6 to 11 cycles. Via MiXCR, TCRdb re-called the 5' RACE reads, giving one row per CDR3 protein. The profile shows around 1.5 million distinct CDR3 sequences, about 35% of them singletons. V gene TRBV11-2 combines with J gene TRBJ2-4, with TRBD2 matching over 7 bases. The DNA matches TRBJ2-7 better at its end, which makes the J call doubtful. Sequencing was carried out using blood. This TCR was recovered from a woman aged 25 to 45 in good health. Here the CDR3 reads CASSLSGGSRHEQYF. The CDR3 bases are TGTGCCAGCAGCTTAAGTGGCGGGAGTAGGCACGAGCAGTACTTC.